The 25 T cell receptor beta chains given below trace back to one sample, sequenced in a study of T cells in Graves' hyperthyroidism and ophthalmopathy. Using RNA transcripts as the source, TCR beta CDR3 regions were amplified. First-round RT-PCR targeting the TCR CDR3 was performed with the HTBI primer set. Each CDR3 protein gets one entry after TCRdb re-called the multiplex PCR reads with MiXCR. This sample yields about 360,000 distinct CDR3 sequences, of which approximately 13% are seen a single time; less than 10% belongs to the top ten. Source material: blood. The receptor set was obtained from a woman aged 18 to 35 with Graves' hyperthyroidism.

This clonotype was counted at least ten times. V is TRBV3-1 and J is TRBJ1-1, with D possibly TRBD1 on 6 matching bases. Germline CDR1 is LGHDT and CDR2 is YNNKEL (reference sequence). This CDR3 spans 16 amino acids. The ends were cut back, 4 bases at V and 5 bases at J, with 20 bases in the middle. The CDR3 DNA reads as TGTGCCAGCAGCCTAGTCGGAAGGGGGAGTGGTACTGAAGCTTTCTTT. This gives the protein CASSLVGRGSGTEAFF.

This clonotype was counted at least ten times. J is TRBJ1-6 and V is TRBV27, with D perhaps TRBD1 (6 bases). Germline CDR1 reads MNHEY; CDR2 reads SMNVEV (reference sequence). This CDR3 spans 13 amino acids. Trimming took off 5 bases at V and 9 bases at J, with 11 bases between the two ends. CDR3 sequence: CASSKTRGSPLHF. The CDR3 region has the DNA TGTGCCAGCAGTAAAACCAGGGGTTCACCCCTCCACTTT.

This clonotype was detected ten times or more. The gene calls are TRBV7-9 and TRBJ2-7; 10 bases agree with TRBD1. After removal of 5 bases from V and 2 bases from J, the junction contained 6 bases not matched to a gene. CDR1 and CDR2 from the germline V gene are SEHNR and FQNEAQ (reference sequence). This CDR3 contains 15 residues. The CDR3 protein is CASSVRGTGAYEQYF. The DNA of the CDR3 is TGTGCCAGCAGCGTGAGGGGGACAGGGGCCTACGAGCAGTACTTC.

This clonotype was observed at least ten times. This sequence joins TRBV12-3 or TRBV12-4 and TRBJ2-4; D is ambiguous. This CDR3 has 14 residues. Trimming cost V 5 bases and J 1 base, with 9 bases left between them. For the CDR3, the DNA is TGTGCCAGCAGTCCAGCCAGGGCCAAAAACATTCAGTACTTC. Its protein is CASSPARAKNIQYF.

This clonotype was recorded a few times. The V gene is TRBV14, the J gene TRBJ1-4, with D perhaps TRBD1 (5 bases). Germline V CDR1 and CDR2: SGHDN, FVKESK. V was cut by 4 bases and J by 4 bases, with 13 bases left in between. The CDR3 contains 15 residues. The CDR3 nucleotides are TGTGCCAGCAGCCGGTTGACAGAGGTTAATGAAAAACTGTTTTTT. It yields the protein CASSRLTEVNEKLFF.

This clonotype has at least ten counts. This sequence joins TRBV20-1 and TRBJ2-5; 7 nucleotides match TRBD2. Germline V gene data show CDR1 as DFQATT and CDR2 as SNEGSKA (reference sequence). V dropped 5 bases and J dropped 4; count of bases not matched to a gene: 13. This CDR3 has 15 residues. CDR3 nucleotides: TGCAGTGCTCCCACCTCCGGGACGGGGGGAGAGACCCAGTACTTC. Encoded protein: CSAPTSGTGGETQYF.

Only a few counts were recorded for this clonotype. The chain carries TRBV7-9 and TRBJ1-4; D is undetermined. The CDR3 runs to 16 residues. The V gene's germline CDR1 is SEHNR and CDR2 FQNEAQ (reference sequence). V was shortened by 1 base and J by 4 bases, with 13 bases between the two germline ends. The CDR3 region has the DNA TGTGCCAGCAGCTTAGAAGAACCTCTTTATAATGAAAAACTGTTTTTT. Its translation: CASSLEEPLYNEKLFF.

This clonotype appeared a few times. The chain carries TRBV6-1 and TRBJ1-1; TRBD1 might be the D (5 bases). CDR3 length: 14 amino acids. Germline CDR1 MNHNS, CDR2 SASEGT. V dropped 6 bases and J dropped 3 bases, with 14 bases sitting between them. CDR3 sequence reads: CASRGGTPDTEAFF. The DNA for the CDR3 is TGTGCCAGCAGGGGCGGGACCCCGGACACTGAAGCTTTCTTT.

This clonotype was observed at least ten times. The chain combines TRBV3-1 with TRBJ2-3; 7 bases match TRBD2. The CDR3 sequence is 16 residues long. With V trimmed by 2 bases and J by 0 bases, 5 bases remained unmatched. The germline gives CDR1 LGHDT, CDR2 YNNKEL (reference sequence). The CDR3 DNA is TGTGCCAGCAGCCAACTGGCTAGCGGAAGCACAGATACGCAGTATTTT. Translation gives CASSQLASGSTDTQYF.

This clonotype showed up many times. The rearrangement joins TRBV5-1 to TRBJ2-1, with 9 nucleotides matching TRBD2. Trimming removed 0 bases from V and 8 bases from J; junction bases left unmatched: 9. The germline gives CDR1 SGHRS, CDR2 YFSETQ. The CDR3 length is 16 residues. The CDR3 DNA reads TGCGCCAGCAGCTTGGTGATAGCGGGAGCTCTAGATGAGCAGTTCTTC. Translation: CASSLVIAGALDEQFF.

The rearrangement joins TRBV18 to TRBJ1-1; TRBD1 aligns across 7 bases. V dropped 1 base and J dropped 10; count of bases not matched to a gene: 3. Germline V gene data show CDR1 as KGHSH and CDR2 as LQKENI. CDR3 length equals 12 residues. In nucleotides, the CDR3 is TGTGCCAGCTCACCACAGGGGGCGGGAGCTTTCTTT. It encodes CASSPQGAGAFF. The entire variable domain, with the rest obtained from reference TRBV18 and TRBJ1-1, is as follows: NAGVMQNPRHLVRRRGQEARLRCSPMKGHSHVYWYRQLPEEGLKFMVYLQKENIIDESGMPKERFSAEFPKEGPSILRIQQVVRGDSAAYFCASSPQGAGAFFGQGTRLTVV.

This clonotype was detected ten times or more. The rearrangement uses TRBV29-1 and TRBJ2-5; no reliable D call. V gave up 3 bases and J gave up 0 bases, with 11 bases separating them. The germline V gene has CDR1 SQVTM and CDR2 ANQGSEA. The CDR3 consists of 14 residues. The CDR3 DNA reads TGCAGCGTTGATTGGGAAGGTGACCAAGAGACCCAGTACTTC. Translation gives CSVDWEGDQETQYF.

The chain has TRBV9 and TRBJ2-3; the D is unclear. The CDR3 contains 15 residues. V was pared by 0 bases and J by 3 bases, with 11 bases between. The germline V gene encodes CDR1 SGDLS and CDR2 YYNGEE. The DNA of the CDR3 is TGTGCCAGCAGCGTAGAAGGTGGGGTGACAGATACGCAGTATTTT. The encoded protein is CASSVEGGVTDTQYF. Combining the CDR3 with reference TRBV9 and TRBJ2-3 gives the whole variable domain DSGVTQTPKHLITATGQRVTLRCSPRSGDLSVYWYQQSLDQGLQFLIQYYNGEERAKGNILERFSAQQFPDLHSELNLSSLELGDSALYFCASSVEGGVTDTQYFGPGTRLTVL.

For this clonotype: A much larger clone is a single base away; this may be a read error. The J gene is TRBJ1-1, the V gene TRBV2; D call uncertain. In germline, CDR1 is SNHLY, CDR2 FYNNEI. CDR3 length: 11 residues. Trimming pared 6 bases from V and 12 bases from J, leaving 14 bases between. The CDR3 here is CASSQTPATFF. In DNA, the CDR3 is TGTGCCAGCAGCCAGACCCCGGCGACTTTCTTT.

This clonotype appeared many times. The rearrangement links TRBV3-1 to TRBJ2-3; D is unresolved. Trimming removed 4 bases from V and 2 bases from J, with 7 bases in between. The CDR3 totals 13 residues. The germline V gene encodes CDR1 LGHDT and CDR2 YNNKEL (reference sequence). Here the CDR3 reads CASSPAPTDTQYF. DNA for the CDR3: TGTGCCAGCAGCCCTGCCCCCACAGATACGCAGTATTTT.

Notes on this clonotype: A read error may explain this, as a much larger clone is one base away. V gene TRBV18 combines with J gene TRBJ1-2, with D hard to call. CDR1 and CDR2 (germline): KGHSH, LQKENI. The CDR3 sequence is 13 residues long. The CDR3 loop is CASSTGDNYGYIF. The DNA for the CDR3 is TGTGCCAGCTCAACCGGGGATAACTATGGCTACATCTTC.

This clonotype was counted at least ten times. The chain recombines TRBV4-1 with TRBJ1-1; 7 bases are shared with TRBD1. The CDR3 contains 16 residues. Per the germline V gene, CDR1 is MGHRA and CDR2 is YSYEKL. V shed 0 bases, J shed 1 base, and the junction held 5 bases outside the gene matches. CDR3 in DNA: TGCGCCAGCAGCCAAGATCCTTGGACAGGGAACACTGAAGCTTTCTTT. It is translated as CASSQDPWTGNTEAFF.

This clonotype was recorded at least ten times. The rearrangement uses TRBV7-2 and TRBJ1-6; D may be TRBD1 (6 bases). The CDR3 is made up of 17 amino acids. Germline CDR1 and CDR2: SGHTA and FQGNSA. The V end was cut by 2 bases, the J end by 7 bases, with 18 bases between. The CDR3 DNA reads TGTGCCAGCAGCTTAAATCAGGGGAGGGGAAAAAATTCACCCCTCCACTTT. Its protein is CASSLNQGRGKNSPLHF.

This sequence joins TRBV5-1 and TRBJ2-5, with TRBD2 matching 12 bases. Per the germline V gene, CDR1 is SGHRS and CDR2 is YFSETQ. There are 15 residues in the CDR3. V lost 6 bases, J lost 3 bases, and 6 bases stayed unmatched. The CDR3 here is CASTPASGGEETQYF. CDR3 DNA: TGCGCCAGCACCCCGGCTAGCGGGGGGGAAGAGACCCAGTACTTC. The full variable domain, with the rest looked up from reference TRBV5-1 and TRBJ2-5, is KAGVTQTPRYLIKTRGQQVTLSCSPISGHRSVSWYQQTPGQGLQFLFEYFSETQRNKGNFPGRFSGRQFSNSRSEMNVSTLELGDSALYLCASTPASGGEETQYFGPGTRLLVL.

This clonotype was found many times. The gene calls are TRBV19 and TRBJ2-1, with TRBD2 matching over 13 bases. Per the germline V gene, CDR1 is LNHDA and CDR2 is SQIVND (reference sequence). The CDR3 spans 13 residues. V shed 9 bases and J 6 bases; nucleotides not matched to a gene: 2. The CDR3 nucleotides are TGTGCCAGCAGACTAGCGGGAGGCAATGAGCAGTTCTTC. It is translated as CASRLAGGNEQFF.

This clonotype has at least ten counts. This CDR3 is CASSSGSGANVLTF. Here the CDR3 DNA reads TGTGCCAGCAGCTCAGGCTCTGGGGCCAACGTCCTGACTTTC. This chain links TRBV11-2 with TRBJ2-6; D is undetermined. The CDR3 totals 14 residues. Germline V gene lookup returns CDR1 SGHAT and CDR2 FQNNGV. Trimming cost V 4 bases and J 0 bases, with 4 bases left between them.

This clonotype was found once. It may be a read error: a sequence one base away is much more abundant. V gene TRBV6-1 combines with J gene TRBJ1-1, with 7 bases matching TRBD1. The CDR3 is made up of 16 amino acids. The V and J ends lost 5 bases and 4 bases, in that order; junction bases with no gene match: 13. CDR1 MNHNS and CDR2 SASEGT come from the germline V gene. The CDR3 bases are TGTGCCAGCAGTCGGAACATCGACAGGGTGTCCACTGAAGCTTTCTTT. Protein sequence: CASSRNIDRVSTEAFF.

A note on this clonotype: Since a much larger clone is just one base distant, this may be a read error. V gene TRBV28 combines with J gene TRBJ1-2; a possible D gene is TRBD1 (5 bases). Germline assignment: CDR1 MDHEN and CDR2 SYDVKM. The CDR3 is 14 residues long. Between the trimmed V and J ends, which lost 5 bases and 6 bases, there was a span of 16 bases. The CDR3 sequence is CASSPQGLVDGYTF. CDR3 nucleotides: TGTGCCAGCAGTCCCCAGGGTCTTGTCGATGGCTACACCTTC.

In this sample, this clonotype turned up many times. The J gene is TRBJ2-3, the V gene TRBV7-9; D may be TRBD1 or TRBD2 (5 bases each). From germline, CDR1 is SEHNR and CDR2 FQNEAQ (reference sequence). The V end was cut by 5 bases, the J end by 2 bases, with 20 bases between. The CDR3 is made up of 17 amino acids. The CDR3 DNA follows: TGTGCCAGCAGCCATGAAGACCGGGACGATTTCACAGATACGCAGTATTTT. As protein: CASSHEDRDDFTDTQYF.

This clonotype was seen more than once but under ten times. The V call is TRBV4-1, the J call TRBJ2-4, with 7 bases aligning to TRBD1. The V gene's germline CDR1 is MGHRA and CDR2 YSYEKL. V was pared by 1 base and J by 5 bases, with 5 bases of the junction left unmatched. The CDR3 length is 15 residues. The DNA of the CDR3 is TGCGCCAGCAGCCAAGTTCCAGGGGGACAAAACATTCAGTACTTC. The encoded protein is CASSQVPGGQNIQYF.